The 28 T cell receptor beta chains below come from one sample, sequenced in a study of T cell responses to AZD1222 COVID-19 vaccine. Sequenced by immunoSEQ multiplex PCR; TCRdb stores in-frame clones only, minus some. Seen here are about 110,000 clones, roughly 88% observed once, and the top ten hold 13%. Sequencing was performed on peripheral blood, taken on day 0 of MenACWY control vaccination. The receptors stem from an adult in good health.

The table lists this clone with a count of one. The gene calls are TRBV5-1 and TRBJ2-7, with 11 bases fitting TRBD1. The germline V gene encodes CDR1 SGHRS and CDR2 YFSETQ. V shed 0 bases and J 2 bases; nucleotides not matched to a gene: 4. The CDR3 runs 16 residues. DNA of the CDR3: TGCGCCAGCAGCTTGGGTCCGGGACAGGGGGCCTACGAGCAGTACTTC. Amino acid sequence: CASSLGPGQGAYEQYF.

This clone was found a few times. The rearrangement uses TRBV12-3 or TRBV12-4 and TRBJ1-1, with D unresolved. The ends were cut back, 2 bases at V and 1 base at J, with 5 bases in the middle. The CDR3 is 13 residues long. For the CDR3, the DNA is TGTGCCAGCAGTTTATGGTCGAACACTGAAGCTTTCTTT. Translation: CASSLWSNTEAFF.

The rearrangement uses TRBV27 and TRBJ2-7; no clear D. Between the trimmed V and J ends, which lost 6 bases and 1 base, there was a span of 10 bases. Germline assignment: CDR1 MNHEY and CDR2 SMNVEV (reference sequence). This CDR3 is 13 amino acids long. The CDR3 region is CASRTDRSYEQYF. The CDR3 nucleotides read TGTGCCAGCAGGACGGATCGATCCTACGAGCAGTACTTC.

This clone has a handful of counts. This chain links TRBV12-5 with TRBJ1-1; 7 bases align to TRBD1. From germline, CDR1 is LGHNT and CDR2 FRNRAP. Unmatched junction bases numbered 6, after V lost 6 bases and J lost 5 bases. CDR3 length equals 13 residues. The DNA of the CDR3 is TGTGCTAGTGGGCAGACAGGGAAAACTGAAGCTTTCTTT. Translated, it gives CASGQTGKTEAFF.

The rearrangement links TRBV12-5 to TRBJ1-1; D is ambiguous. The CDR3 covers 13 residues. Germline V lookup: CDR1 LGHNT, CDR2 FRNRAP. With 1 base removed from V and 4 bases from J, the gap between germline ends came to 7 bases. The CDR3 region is CASGLGRSTEAFF. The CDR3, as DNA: TGTGCTAGTGGTTTGGGACGGTCCACTGAAGCTTTCTTT.

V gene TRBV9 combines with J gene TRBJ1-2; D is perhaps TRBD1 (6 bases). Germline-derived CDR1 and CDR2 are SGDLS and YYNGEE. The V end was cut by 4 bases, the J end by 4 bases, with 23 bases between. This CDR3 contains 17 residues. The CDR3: CASSPRGGRLMGYGYTF. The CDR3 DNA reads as TGTGCCAGCAGCCCGCGGGGGGGGCGTTTGATGGGCTATGGCTACACCTTC.

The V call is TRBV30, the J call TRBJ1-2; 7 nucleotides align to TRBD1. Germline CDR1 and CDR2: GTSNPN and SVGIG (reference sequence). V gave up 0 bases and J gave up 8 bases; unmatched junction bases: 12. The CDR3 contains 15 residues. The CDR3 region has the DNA TGTGCCTGGAGTGTACAGAAACTAGGGGGCCTCGGCTACACCTTC. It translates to CAWSVQKLGGLGYTF.

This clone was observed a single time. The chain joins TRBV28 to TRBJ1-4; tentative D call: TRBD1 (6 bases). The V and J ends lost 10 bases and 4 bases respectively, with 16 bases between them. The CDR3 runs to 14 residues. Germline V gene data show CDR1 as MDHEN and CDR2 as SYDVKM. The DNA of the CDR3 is TGTGCCATTTCCCGACAGGCCTTTAATGAAAAACTGTTTTTT. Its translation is CAISRQAFNEKLFF.

The CDR3 loop is CATVSPAETQYF. Here the CDR3 DNA reads TGTGCCACCGTGTCTCCCGCGGAGACCCAGTACTTC. This chain uses TRBV19 with TRBJ2-5, with no clear D. The CDR3 length is 12 residues. Germline V gene sequence: CDR1 LNHDA, CDR2 SQIVND (reference sequence). Trimming took off 10 bases at V and 5 bases at J, with 14 bases between the two ends.

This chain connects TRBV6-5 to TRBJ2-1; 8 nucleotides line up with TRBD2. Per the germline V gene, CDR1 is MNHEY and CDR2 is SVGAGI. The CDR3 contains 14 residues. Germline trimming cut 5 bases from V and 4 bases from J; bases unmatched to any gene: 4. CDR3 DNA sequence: TGTGCCAGCAGTACCGGGGGGGGTTACAATGAGCAGTTCTTC. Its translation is CASSTGGGYNEQFF.

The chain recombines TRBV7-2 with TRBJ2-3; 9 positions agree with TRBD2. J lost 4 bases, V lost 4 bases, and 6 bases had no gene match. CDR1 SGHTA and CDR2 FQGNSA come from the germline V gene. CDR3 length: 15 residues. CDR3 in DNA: TGTGCCAGCAGCTCTAGCGGGAAGTACTCAGATACGCAGTATTTT. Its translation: CASSSSGKYSDTQYF.

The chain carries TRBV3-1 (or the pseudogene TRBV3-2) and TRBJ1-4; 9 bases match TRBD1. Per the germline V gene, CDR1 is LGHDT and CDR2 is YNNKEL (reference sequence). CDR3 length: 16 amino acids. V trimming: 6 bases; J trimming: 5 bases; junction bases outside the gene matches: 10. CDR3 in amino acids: CASSSSLGTGNEKLFF. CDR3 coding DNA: TGTGCCAGCAGTTCTTCTTTAGGGACAGGGAATGAAAAACTGTTTTTT.

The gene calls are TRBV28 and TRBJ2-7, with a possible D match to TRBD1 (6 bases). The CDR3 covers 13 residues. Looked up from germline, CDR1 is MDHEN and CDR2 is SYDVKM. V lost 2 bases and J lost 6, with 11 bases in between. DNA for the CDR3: TGTGCCAGCAGTTTACTCAAAGGGGGCGAGCAGTACTTC. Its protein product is CASSLLKGGEQYF.

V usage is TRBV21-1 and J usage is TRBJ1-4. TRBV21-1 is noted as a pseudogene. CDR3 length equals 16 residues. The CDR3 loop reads CASSKARGVTNEKLFF. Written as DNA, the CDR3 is TGTGCCAGCAGCAAAGCTCGGGGGGTAACTAATGAAAAACTGTTTTTT.

The CDR3 loop reads CASSPPGGLYGYTF. CDR3 bases: TGTGCCAGCTCACCACCGGGGGGCCTCTATGGCTACACCTTC. This chain connects TRBV18 to TRBJ1-2, with D possibly matching TRBD1 (6 bases). Germline CDR1 reads KGHSH; CDR2 reads LQKENI. V lost 0 bases, J lost 4 bases, and 9 bases lay in between. The CDR3 covers 14 residues.

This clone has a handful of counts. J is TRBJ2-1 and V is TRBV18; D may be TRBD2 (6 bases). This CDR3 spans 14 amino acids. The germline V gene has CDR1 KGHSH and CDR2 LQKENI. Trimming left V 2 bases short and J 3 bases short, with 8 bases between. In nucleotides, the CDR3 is TGTGCCAGCTCACCAAGCGGGCACTACAATGAGCAGTTCTTC. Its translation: CASSPSGHYNEQFF.

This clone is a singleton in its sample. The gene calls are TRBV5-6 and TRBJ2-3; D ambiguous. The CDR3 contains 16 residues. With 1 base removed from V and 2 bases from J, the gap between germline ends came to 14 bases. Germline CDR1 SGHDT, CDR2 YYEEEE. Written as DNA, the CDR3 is TGTGCCAGCAGCTTGTCTGGAGTGATCCTCACAGATACGCAGTATTTT. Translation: CASSLSGVILTDTQYF.

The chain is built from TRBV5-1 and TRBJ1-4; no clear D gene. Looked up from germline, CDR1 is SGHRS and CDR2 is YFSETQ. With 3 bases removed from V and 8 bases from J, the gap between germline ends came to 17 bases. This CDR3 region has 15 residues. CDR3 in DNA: TGCGCCAGCAGCTCTCAGAGGGCTCAAGGGGAAAAACTGTTTTTT. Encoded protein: CASSSQRAQGEKLFF. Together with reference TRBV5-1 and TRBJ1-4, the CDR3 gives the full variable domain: KAGVTQTPRYLIKTRGQQVTLSCSPISGHRSVSWYQQTPGQGLQFLFEYFSETQRNKGNFPGRFSGRQFSNSRSEMNVSTLELGDSALYLCASSSQRAQGEKLFFGSGTQLSVL.

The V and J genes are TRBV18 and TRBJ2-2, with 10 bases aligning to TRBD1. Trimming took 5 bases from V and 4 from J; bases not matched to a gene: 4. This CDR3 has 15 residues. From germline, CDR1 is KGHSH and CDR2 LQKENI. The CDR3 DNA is TGTGCCAGCTCAGCCGGGACAGGGGCCACCGGGGAGCTGTTTTTT. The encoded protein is CASSAGTGATGELFF.

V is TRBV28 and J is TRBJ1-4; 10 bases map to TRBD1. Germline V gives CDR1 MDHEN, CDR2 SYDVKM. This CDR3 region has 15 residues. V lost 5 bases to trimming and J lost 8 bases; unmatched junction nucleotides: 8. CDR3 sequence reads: CASSPRTGGFEKLFF. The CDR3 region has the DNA TGTGCCAGCAGTCCCCGGACAGGGGGATTCGAAAAACTGTTTTTT. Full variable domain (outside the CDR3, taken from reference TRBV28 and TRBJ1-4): DVKVTQSSRYLVKRTGEKVFLECVQDMDHENMFWYRQDPGLGLRLIYFSYDVKMKEKGDIPEGYSVSREKKERFSLILESASTNQTSMYLCASSPRTGGFEKLFFGSGTQLSVL.

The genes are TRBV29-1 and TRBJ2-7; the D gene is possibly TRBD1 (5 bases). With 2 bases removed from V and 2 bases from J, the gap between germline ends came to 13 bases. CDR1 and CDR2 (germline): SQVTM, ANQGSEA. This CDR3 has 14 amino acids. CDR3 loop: CSVEMFSGTYEQYF. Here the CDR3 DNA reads TGCAGCGTTGAAATGTTTTCAGGGACCTACGAGCAGTACTTC.

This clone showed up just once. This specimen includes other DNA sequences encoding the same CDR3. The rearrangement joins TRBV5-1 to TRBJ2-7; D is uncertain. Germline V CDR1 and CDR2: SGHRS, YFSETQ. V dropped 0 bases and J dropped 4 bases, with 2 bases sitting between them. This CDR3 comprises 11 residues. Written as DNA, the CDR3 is TGCGCCAGCAGCTTGGGTTACGAGCAGTACTTC. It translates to CASSLGYEQYF.

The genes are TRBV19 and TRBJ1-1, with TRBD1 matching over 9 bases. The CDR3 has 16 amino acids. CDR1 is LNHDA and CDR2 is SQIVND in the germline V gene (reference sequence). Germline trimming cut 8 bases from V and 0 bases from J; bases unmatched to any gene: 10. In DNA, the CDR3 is TGTGCCAGTTCCCACAGGGGGCTGGGAATGAACACTGAAGCTTTCTTT. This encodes CASSHRGLGMNTEAFF.

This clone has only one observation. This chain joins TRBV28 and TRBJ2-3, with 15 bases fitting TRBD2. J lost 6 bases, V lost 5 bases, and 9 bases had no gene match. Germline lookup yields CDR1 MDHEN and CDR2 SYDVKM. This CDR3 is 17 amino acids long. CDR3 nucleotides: TGTGCCAGCAGTACGGAAGGACTAGCGGGAGGGGTCGATACGCAGTATTTT. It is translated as CASSTEGLAGGVDTQYF. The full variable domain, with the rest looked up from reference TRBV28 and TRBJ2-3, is DVKVTQSSRYLVKRTGEKVFLECVQDMDHENMFWYRQDPGLGLRLIYFSYDVKMKEKGDIPEGYSVSREKKERFSLILESASTNQTSMYLCASSTEGLAGGVDTQYFGPGTRLTVL.

The CDR3 protein is CASSFLGAGGTEAFF. The CDR3 DNA is TGTGCCAGCAGTTTCTTAGGGGCTGGGGGCACTGAAGCTTTCTTT. The chain uses TRBV28 and TRBJ1-1; the D gene is possibly TRBD1 (5 bases). Deletions cut 3 bases from V and 4 bases from J, with 15 bases between. The CDR3 spans 15 residues. Germline V gene data show CDR1 as MDHEN and CDR2 as SYDVKM.

The CDR3 protein is CATRPSGANVLTF. In DNA form, the CDR3 reads TGTGCCACGAGGCCGTCTGGGGCCAACGTCCTGACTTTC. The chain has TRBV6-5 and TRBJ2-6; D remains unclear. CDR3 length: 13 amino acids. Germline V gene lookup returns CDR1 MNHEY and CDR2 SVGAGI. Trimming left V 10 bases short and J 1 base short, with 8 bases between.

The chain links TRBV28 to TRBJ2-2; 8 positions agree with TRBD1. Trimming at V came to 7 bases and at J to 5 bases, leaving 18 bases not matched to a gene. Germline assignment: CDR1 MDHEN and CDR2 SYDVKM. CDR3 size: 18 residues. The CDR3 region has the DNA TGTGCCAGCATCTTGGGGGTCCCCGGGACAGGTGGGACCGGGGAGCTGTTTTTT. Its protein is CASILGVPGTGGTGELFF.

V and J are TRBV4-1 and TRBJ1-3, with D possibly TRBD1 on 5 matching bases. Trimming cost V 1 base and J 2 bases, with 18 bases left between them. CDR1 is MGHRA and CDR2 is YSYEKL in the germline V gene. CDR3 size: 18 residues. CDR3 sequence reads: CASSQGVVSQGPGNTIYF. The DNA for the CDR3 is TGCGCCAGCAGCCAAGGGGTCGTCAGCCAGGGCCCTGGAAACACCATATATTTT.